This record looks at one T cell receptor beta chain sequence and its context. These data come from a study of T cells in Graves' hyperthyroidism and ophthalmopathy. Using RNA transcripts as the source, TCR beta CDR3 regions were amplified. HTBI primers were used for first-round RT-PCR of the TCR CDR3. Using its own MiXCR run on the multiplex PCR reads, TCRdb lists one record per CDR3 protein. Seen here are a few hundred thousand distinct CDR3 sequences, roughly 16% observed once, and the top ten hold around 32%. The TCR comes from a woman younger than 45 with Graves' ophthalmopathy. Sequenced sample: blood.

CDR3: CSARSQANQPQHF. The CDR3 nucleotides are TGCAGTGCTAGGTCTCAGGCAAATCAGCCCCAGCATTTT. The chain recombines TRBV20-1 with TRBJ1-5; D is uncertain. The length of the CDR3 is 13 residues. Germline V gives CDR1 DFQATT, CDR2 SNEGSKA (reference sequence). Trimming left V 3 bases short and J 4 bases short, with 10 bases between.